This T cell receptor beta chain was recovered during a study of T cell responses to AZD1222 COVID-19 vaccine. About the research overall: Both about-4-week and about-12-week second-dose recipients were combined. Study-level points and caveats: Two AZD1222 doses significantly raised spike-specific TCR breadth and depth over controls. Regions 160-218 and 743-854 dominated among vaccine-associated CD4 TCRs spanning spike.

The method was immunoSEQ multiplex PCR; TCRdb's version includes in-frame clones alone and lacks a portion of them. The table has some 170,000 clones, 70% to 90% seen once. Concerning this clone itself: Its specificity is unknown.

The CDR3 is 13 amino acids. V was shortened by 3 bases and J by 1 base, with 6 bases between the two germline ends. This chain connects TRBV12-3 or TRBV12-4 to TRBJ1-1; D not resolved. The specimen comprised peripheral blood, sampled on day 0 of AZD1222 vaccination. The sequence derives from an adult in good health. DNA of the CDR3: TGTGCCAGCAGTTTGGAACAGAACACTGAAGCTTTCTTT. As protein: CASSLEQNTEAFF.